This T cell receptor (beta chain) is from a study of blood T cell repertoires in COVID-19. Study in general: Both acute and convalescent COVID-19 samples were obtained from the United States, Italy and Spain. Nucleic acid was either cDNA or gDNA, and it came from T cells, B-cell-depleted T cells, or PBMCs.

Profiling relied on immunoSEQ multiplex PCR, and the TCRdb table lists in-frame clones only, not all of them. Among about 150,000 clones, under 90% were seen once, and the ten largest hold around 7.8%. This CDR3 has 13 amino acids. V lost 3 bases, J lost 7 bases, and 2 bases stayed unmatched. Resolution of symptoms, clearance, or two negative PCRs was present in recovered Cohort 3 donors. Sequencing was done on a sample of PBMCs or T cells enriched from blood (not recorded which). This receptor was identified in a man in his fifties or sixties who had recovered from COVID-19. This rearrangement joins TRBV12-3 or TRBV12-4 to TRBJ1-5, with 8 bases aligning to TRBD1. Written as DNA, the CDR3 is TGTGCCAGCAGTTTTGACAGGGGACAGCCCCAGCATTTT. Protein: CASSFDRGQPQHF.